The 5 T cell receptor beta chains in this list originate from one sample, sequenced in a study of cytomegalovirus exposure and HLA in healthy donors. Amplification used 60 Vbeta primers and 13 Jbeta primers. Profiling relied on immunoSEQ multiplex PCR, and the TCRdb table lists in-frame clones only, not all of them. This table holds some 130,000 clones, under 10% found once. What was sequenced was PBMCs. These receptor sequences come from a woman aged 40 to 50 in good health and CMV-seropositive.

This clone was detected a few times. CDR3 loop: CASSWTGGDEKLFF. In DNA form, the CDR3 reads TGTGCCAGCAGCTGGACAGGGGGCGATGAAAAACTGTTTTTT. This chain links TRBV5-5 with TRBJ1-4; 11 bases line up with TRBD1. V was clipped by 3 bases and J by 6 bases; unmatched bases: 1. CDR3 length: 14 residues. The germline CDR1 and CDR2 sequences are SGHKS and YYEKEE (reference sequence).

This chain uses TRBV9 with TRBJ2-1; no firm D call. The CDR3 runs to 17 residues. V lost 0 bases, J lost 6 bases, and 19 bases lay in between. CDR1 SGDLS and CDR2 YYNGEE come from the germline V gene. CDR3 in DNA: TGTGCCAGCAGCGTAGGATCCGGCTCCCTGGGCACCAATGAGCAGTTCTTC. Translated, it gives CASSVGSGSLGTNEQFF.

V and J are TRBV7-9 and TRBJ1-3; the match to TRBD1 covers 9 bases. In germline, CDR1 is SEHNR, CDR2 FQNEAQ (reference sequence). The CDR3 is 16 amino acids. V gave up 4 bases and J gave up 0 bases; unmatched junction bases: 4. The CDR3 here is CASSWGQGLSGNTIYF. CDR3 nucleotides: TGTGCCAGCAGCTGGGGACAGGGCCTCTCTGGAAACACCATATATTTT.

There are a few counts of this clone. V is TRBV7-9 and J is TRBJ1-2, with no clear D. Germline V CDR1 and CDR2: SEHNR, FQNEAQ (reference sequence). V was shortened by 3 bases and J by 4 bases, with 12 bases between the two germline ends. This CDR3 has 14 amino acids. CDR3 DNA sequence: TGTGCCAGCAGCTTCCCAGGCAACCGCTATGGCTACACCTTC. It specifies CASSFPGNRYGYTF.

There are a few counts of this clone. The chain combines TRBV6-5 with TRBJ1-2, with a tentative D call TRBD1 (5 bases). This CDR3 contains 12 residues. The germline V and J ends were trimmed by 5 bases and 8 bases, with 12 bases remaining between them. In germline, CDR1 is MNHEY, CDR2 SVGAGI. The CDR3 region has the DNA TGTGCCAGCAGTCCCCGGGGGTACGGCTACACCTTC. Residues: CASSPRGYGYTF.